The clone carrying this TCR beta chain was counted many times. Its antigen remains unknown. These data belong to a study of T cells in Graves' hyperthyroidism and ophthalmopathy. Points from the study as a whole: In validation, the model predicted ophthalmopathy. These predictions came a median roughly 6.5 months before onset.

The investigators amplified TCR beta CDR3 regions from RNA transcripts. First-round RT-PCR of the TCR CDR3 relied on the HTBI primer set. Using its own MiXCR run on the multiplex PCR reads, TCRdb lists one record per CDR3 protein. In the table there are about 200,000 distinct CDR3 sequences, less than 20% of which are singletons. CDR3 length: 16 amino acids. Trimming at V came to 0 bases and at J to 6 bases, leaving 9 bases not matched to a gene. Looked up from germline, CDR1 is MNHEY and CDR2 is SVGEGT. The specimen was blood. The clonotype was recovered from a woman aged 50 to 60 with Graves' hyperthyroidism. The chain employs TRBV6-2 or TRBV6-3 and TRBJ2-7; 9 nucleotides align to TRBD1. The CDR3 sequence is CASSYSGGQGTSEQYF. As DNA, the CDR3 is TGTGCCAGCAGTTACTCGGGGGGACAGGGAACGTCCGAGCAGTACTTC.